The 30 T cell receptor beta chains in this list originate from one sample, sequenced in a study of blood T cell repertoires in COVID-19 (dated by TCRdb to 2019 to 2021). Preparation of the library involved the immunoSEQ multiplex PCR assay. The source is immuneACCESS, and TCRdb retained only in-frame sequences with V and J called. Part of the clones is not carried over; for the studies checked, unresolved V genes explain less than half of this, and the remainder is unexplained. For this sample the table gives fewer than 70,000 clones, of which 85% to 90% were detected only once. The ten top clones hold 2.7% of the sample. Material: peripheral blood. Receptors were obtained from a man aged 50 to 60 with acute or convalescent COVID-19.

The chain has TRBV10-3 and TRBJ2-3; D not certain. The CDR3 is made up of 14 amino acids. Germline V lookup: CDR1 ENHRY, CDR2 SYGVKD. Trimming left V 2 bases short and J 2 bases short, with 8 bases between. CDR3 sequence: CAISEENPTDTQYF. The DNA of the CDR3 is TGTGCCATCAGTGAGGAGAACCCCACAGATACGCAGTATTTT.

The V gene is TRBV6-5, the J gene TRBJ2-1, with 9 bases fitting TRBD2. This CDR3 region has 15 residues. Per germline, CDR1 MNHEY and CDR2 SVGAGI. V shed 3 bases and J 5 bases; nucleotides not matched to a gene: 5. The CDR3 is CASSYSGSSNNEQFF. The CDR3 DNA reads TGTGCCAGCAGTTATAGCGGGAGTTCCAACAATGAGCAGTTCTTC.

The gene calls are TRBV2 and TRBJ1-2; D gene ambiguous. Trimming removed 3 bases at V and 2 bases at J, with 4 bases between. The V gene's germline CDR1 is SNHLY and CDR2 FYNNEI. The CDR3 loop spans 12 amino acids. For the CDR3, the DNA is TGTGCCAGCAGTGATGAGAACTATGGCTACACCTTC. Translating gives CASSDENYGYTF.

This chain joins TRBV5-1 and TRBJ1-4; 7 nucleotides agree with TRBD1. This CDR3 has 14 amino acids. In germline, CDR1 is SGHRS, CDR2 YFSETQ. V was clipped by 4 bases and J by 4 bases; unmatched bases: 4. In DNA, the CDR3 is TGCGCCAGCAGCCCGGGACAGTATAATGAAAAACTGTTTTTT. As protein: CASSPGQYNEKLFF.

This clone was detected only a few times. This chain uses TRBV3-1 (or the pseudogene TRBV3-2) with TRBJ1-1, with no clear D. This CDR3 has 13 amino acids. CDR1 and CDR2 from the germline V gene are LGHDT and YNNKEL (reference sequence). Trimming removed 3 bases from V and 5 bases from J, with 10 bases in between. The CDR3: CASSQYGETEAFF. The CDR3 DNA reads TGTGCCAGCAGCCAGTATGGGGAGACTGAAGCTTTCTTT.

The chain combines TRBV10-2 with TRBJ1-2; D not resolved. The CDR3 is 14 amino acids. Trimming left V 5 bases short and J 2 bases short, with 12 bases between. CDR1 is WSHSY, CDR2 SAAADI, per germline. The CDR3 sequence: CASSTLMGNYGYTF. CDR3 sequence (DNA): TGCGCCAGCAGTACCCTCATGGGCAACTATGGCTACACCTTC.

The chain links TRBV19 to TRBJ2-4, with 8 nucleotides matching TRBD1. This CDR3 comprises 14 residues. V shed 3 bases and J 6 bases; nucleotides not matched to a gene: 4. The V gene's germline CDR1 is LNHDA and CDR2 SQIVND (reference sequence). The DNA of the CDR3 is TGTGCCAGTAGTATGCAGGGGGCCGGAAACATTCAGTACTTC. It yields the protein CASSMQGAGNIQYF.

V gene TRBV10-2 combines with J gene TRBJ2-1; 8 positions match TRBD2. Unmatched junction bases numbered 13, after V lost 4 bases and J lost 5 bases. The CDR3 consists of 17 residues. The germline V gene has CDR1 WSHSY and CDR2 SAAADI. CDR3 loop: CASSGTVAGLSNNEQFF. In DNA, the CDR3 is TGCGCCAGCAGTGGCACTGTAGCGGGACTTTCCAACAATGAGCAGTTCTTC.

The gene calls are TRBV28 and TRBJ2-1; TRBD1 matches 9 bases. V lost 4 bases, J lost 4 bases, and 8 bases stayed unmatched. This CDR3 is 16 amino acids long. The V gene's germline CDR1 is MDHEN and CDR2 SYDVKM. CDR3 sequence reads: CASSSPGQGIYNEQFF. DNA of the CDR3: TGTGCCAGCAGTTCCCCGGGACAGGGAATTTACAATGAGCAGTTCTTC.

This chain joins TRBV19 and TRBJ1-2; TRBD1 aligns across 7 bases. The ends lost 7 bases at V and 4 bases at J; junction bases unmatched: 18. Looked up from germline, CDR1 is LNHDA and CDR2 is SQIVND (reference sequence). This CDR3 is 17 amino acids long. CDR3 coding DNA: TGTGCCAGTACCAAAGGGGCACCGGACAGGTCCCTCTATGGCTACACCTTC. It codes for CASTKGAPDRSLYGYTF.

The rearrangement links TRBV12-5 to TRBJ2-3, with 9 bases matching TRBD2. The V segment lost 5 bases and the J segment 4 bases; nucleotides outside the gene matches: 4. CDR1 and CDR2 from the germline V gene are LGHNT and FRNRAP. The CDR3 is made up of 14 amino acids. CDR3 protein: CASGASGTADTQYF. The CDR3 DNA is TGTGCTAGTGGTGCTAGCGGGACCGCAGATACGCAGTATTTT.

By sample fraction, this clone is medium-sized. The chain couples TRBV3-1 (or the pseudogene TRBV3-2) to TRBJ2-7, with 8 positions matching TRBD2. The CDR3 has 16 residues. V shed 1 base and J 2 bases; nucleotides not matched to a gene: 7. Germline CDR1 and CDR2: LGHDT and YNNKEL (reference sequence). The CDR3 bases are TGTGCCAGCAGCCAAGGCGCAGCGGGAGTTGCCTACGAGCAGTACTTC. This gives the protein CASSQGAAGVAYEQYF.

The J gene is TRBJ2-7, the V gene TRBV7-9; D not certain. This CDR3 is built from 12 residues. From germline, CDR1 is SEHNR and CDR2 FQNEAQ (reference sequence). V was cut by 2 bases and J by 1 base, with 3 bases left in between. CDR3 sequence: CASSLQSYEQYF. In DNA form, the CDR3 reads TGTGCCAGCAGCTTACAGTCCTACGAGCAGTACTTC.

The V gene is TRBV28, the J gene TRBJ2-7; the match to TRBD2 covers 7 bases. The junction had 13 bases not matched to a gene; V was cut back by 5 bases and J by 0 bases. This CDR3 has 17 amino acids. Germline lookup yields CDR1 MDHEN and CDR2 SYDVKM. The CDR3 protein is CASSLSRSGGSSYEQYF. Here the CDR3 DNA reads TGTGCCAGCAGTCTTTCCCGAAGTGGCGGGAGCTCCTACGAGCAGTACTTC.

This rearrangement joins TRBV6-6 to TRBJ2-5; tentatively, D is TRBD2 (6 bases). The CDR3 covers 14 residues. The V and J ends lost 7 bases and 5 bases respectively, with 17 bases between them. Germline lookup yields CDR1 MNHNY and CDR2 SVGAGI (reference sequence). This chain's CDR3 is CASTGGLWSETQYF. CDR3 bases: TGTGCCAGCACCGGGGGTCTATGGAGCGAGACCCAGTACTTC.

V is TRBV5-1 and J is TRBJ1-4; 7 positions match TRBD1. The germline V gene encodes CDR1 SGHRS and CDR2 YFSETQ. The V gene end was trimmed by 0 bases and the J gene end by 6 bases; junction bases not matched to a gene: 5. The CDR3 sequence is 15 residues long. CDR3 residues: CASSLGARGDEKLFF. The CDR3 DNA follows: TGCGCCAGCAGCTTGGGGGCCAGGGGGGATGAAAAACTGTTTTTT.

The chain has TRBV11-2 and TRBJ1-1; 7 bases are a match to TRBD1. From germline, CDR1 is SGHAT and CDR2 FQNNGV. The V and J ends lost 3 bases and 1 base, in that order; junction bases with no gene match: 11. The CDR3 covers 17 residues. CDR3 nucleotides: TGTGCCAGCAGCTTCATTAGGGGGGACAGAAAGAACACTGAAGCTTTCTTT. This gives the protein CASSFIRGDRKNTEAFF. The full variable domain, with the rest looked up from reference TRBV11-2 and TRBJ1-1, is EAGVAQSPRYKIIEKRQSVAFWCNPISGHATLYWYQQILGQGPKLLIQFQNNGVVDDSQLPKDRFSAERLKGVDSTLKIQPAKLEDSAVYLCASSFIRGDRKNTEAFFGQGTRLTVV.

The V call is TRBV3-1 (or the pseudogene TRBV3-2), the J call TRBJ1-1; no clear D gene. V lost 3 bases and J 0 bases, leaving 8 bases between the germline ends. Germline V CDR1 and CDR2: LGHDT, YNNKEL (reference sequence). The CDR3 spans 14 residues. CDR3 sequence (DNA): TGTGCCAGCAGCCACTCAGATCTGAACACTGAAGCTTTCTTT. The encoded protein is CASSHSDLNTEAFF.

The chain has TRBV30 and TRBJ2-7; the D is unclear. The CDR3 runs 13 residues. Germline CDR1 is GTSNPN and CDR2 is SVGIG (reference sequence). Trimming took off 2 bases at V and 4 bases at J, with 12 bases between the two ends. The CDR3 loop is CAWSLASRYEQYF. CDR3 coding DNA: TGTGCCTGGAGTCTTGCCTCCAGGTACGAGCAGTACTTC.

CDR3 sequence: CASSEFAVDFDGYTF. In DNA form, the CDR3 reads TGTGCCAGCAGCGAATTCGCTGTAGATTTCGATGGCTACACCTTC. The chain carries TRBV3-1 (or the pseudogene TRBV3-2) and TRBJ1-2; no firm D call. V was cut by 5 bases and J by 6 bases, with 19 bases left in between. Germline V CDR1 and CDR2: LGHDT, YNNKEL (reference sequence). The CDR3 consists of 15 residues.

The V and J genes are TRBV19 and TRBJ1-5, with TRBD1 identical over 10 bases. CDR3 length: 17 residues. Germline V gene lookup returns CDR1 LNHDA and CDR2 SQIVND (reference sequence). The trim removed 6 bases at V and 0 bases at J, leaving 8 bases unmatched. CDR3 in DNA: TGTGCCAGTAGACGACAGGGGGCGGTTTCTAGCAATCAGCCCCAGCATTTT. Translated, it gives CASRRQGAVSSNQPQHF.

The gene calls are TRBV11-2 and TRBJ2-2; 11 nucleotides align to TRBD2. This CDR3 has 15 residues. Trimming removed 7 bases from V and 3 bases from J; junction bases left unmatched: 4. CDR1 SGHAT and CDR2 FQNNGV come from the germline V gene. The CDR3 nucleotides are TGTGCCAGCACCGGGACTAGCGGATACACCGGGGAGCTGTTTTTT. It is translated as CASTGTSGYTGELFF.

This clone was counted a single time. The chain joins TRBV6-1 to TRBJ2-1; TRBD1 matches at 8 bases. Trimming cost V 1 base and J 3 bases; bases outside gene matches: 8. CDR1 and CDR2 from the germline V gene are MNHNS and SASEGT. The CDR3 covers 17 residues. CDR3: CASSEGQGAKIYNEQFF. DNA of the CDR3: TGTGCCAGCAGTGAAGGGCAGGGGGCTAAAATCTACAATGAGCAGTTCTTC.

This chain links TRBV24-1 with TRBJ2-3; 9 bases agree with TRBD1. V lost 4 bases to trimming and J lost 4 bases; unmatched junction nucleotides: 11. This CDR3 has 17 residues. CDR1 and CDR2 from the germline V gene are KGHDR and SFDVKD. The DNA of the CDR3 is TGTGCCACCAGTGACCGTACCGGGACAGGGAGGTCAGATACGCAGTATTTT. It yields the protein CATSDRTGTGRSDTQYF.

This clone was seen a handful of times. The chain carries TRBV28 and TRBJ2-5; 12 nucleotides line up with TRBD1. The germline V gene has CDR1 MDHEN and CDR2 SYDVKM. The CDR3 is 17 residues long. Trimming removed 3 bases from V and 3 bases from J; junction bases left unmatched: 8. The CDR3 nucleotides are TGTGCCAGCAGTTTTCGGGCCGGGACAGGGGGCGAAGAGACCCAGTACTTC. Protein: CASSFRAGTGGEETQYF.

The V call is TRBV2, the J call TRBJ1-6, with D possibly TRBD1 on 6 matching bases. The CDR3 length is 14 residues. CDR1 and CDR2 (germline): SNHLY, FYNNEI. Deletions cut 3 bases from V and 9 bases from J, with 12 bases between. Here the CDR3 reads CASSDQGSSSPLHF. The CDR3 region has the DNA TGTGCCAGCAGTGATCAGGGGTCTAGTTCACCCCTCCACTTT.

This clone has only one observation. The rearrangement uses TRBV5-1 and TRBJ1-1; tentatively, D is TRBD1 (5 bases). The V gene lost 0 bases and the J gene lost 5 bases, with 14 bases spanning the gap. The CDR3 contains 15 residues. Germline CDR1 is SGHRS and CDR2 is YFSETQ. CDR3: CASSLAGGIETEAFF. The CDR3 region has the DNA TGCGCCAGCAGCTTGGCCGGGGGGATCGAAACTGAAGCTTTCTTT.

The V and J genes are TRBV19 and TRBJ1-1; perhaps TRBD1 as D (6 bases). From germline, CDR1 is LNHDA and CDR2 SQIVND (reference sequence). The CDR3 runs 16 residues. V dropped 5 bases and J dropped 1 base, with 17 bases sitting between them. CDR3 in amino acids: CASSERTAGGNTEAFF. As DNA, the CDR3 is TGTGCCAGTAGTGAAAGGACAGCAGGAGGGAACACTGAAGCTTTCTTT.

This chain links TRBV24-1 with TRBJ2-1; D might be TRBD1 (6 bases). This CDR3 is built from 15 residues. The germline V gene encodes CDR1 KGHDR and CDR2 SFDVKD. V was shortened by 7 bases and J by 0 bases, with 12 bases between the two germline ends. The CDR3 DNA reads TGTGCCACCAGCGTCAGGGGTGTCTCCTACAATGAGCAGTTCTTC. This encodes CATSVRGVSYNEQFF.

The rearrangement joins TRBV18 to TRBJ1-4; TRBD1 is a possible D gene (5 bases). The CDR3 consists of 15 residues. V was trimmed by 0 bases and J by 7 bases, leaving 12 bases between them. CDR1 and CDR2 (germline): KGHSH, LQKENI. For the CDR3, the DNA is TGTGCCAGCTCACCACCGTCAGGGTGGGGTGAAAAACTGTTTTTT. It codes for CASSPPSGWGEKLFF.